One and the same sample provided the 24 T cell receptor beta chains below, sequenced in a study of cytomegalovirus exposure and HLA in healthy donors. The data were produced by immunoSEQ multiplex PCR, yet TCRdb's version contains in-frame clones alone and is incomplete. The profile covers about 140,000 clones, with 70% to 90% appearing a single time and over 1.3% taken by the ten largest. The sequenced sample consisted of PBMCs. The receptors derive from a woman aged 25 to 39 in good health and CMV-seronegative.

The V and J genes are TRBV5-1 and TRBJ1-1; the match to TRBD1 covers 8 bases. This CDR3 contains 16 residues. The germline V gene encodes CDR1 SGHRS and CDR2 YFSETQ. Germline trimming cut 0 bases from V and 4 bases from J; bases unmatched to any gene: 8. The CDR3 sequence is CASSLAGGGGGTEAFF. DNA for the CDR3: TGCGCCAGCAGCTTGGCAGGGGGCGGGGGGGGCACTGAAGCTTTCTTT. Based on the CDR3 plus reference TRBV5-1 and TRBJ1-1, the full variable domain is KAGVTQTPRYLIKTRGQQVTLSCSPISGHRSVSWYQQTPGQGLQFLFEYFSETQRNKGNFPGRFSGRQFSNSRSEMNVSTLELGDSALYLCASSLAGGGGGTEAFFGQGTRLTVV.

V gene TRBV6-5 combines with J gene TRBJ1-6; D is undetermined. The germline V gene encodes CDR1 MNHEY and CDR2 SVGAGI. CDR3 length: 13 amino acids. Trimming shortened V by 10 bases and J by 6 bases, and 13 bases separated the two germline ends. CDR3 sequence: CATYKRLNSPLHF. CDR3 DNA: TGTGCCACCTACAAGAGACTTAATTCACCCCTCCACTTT.

V usage is TRBV28 and J usage is TRBJ2-6; weak D call: TRBD2 (6 bases). V was cut by 3 bases and J by 1 base, with 7 bases left in between. CDR3 length equals 15 residues. Germline V gene sequence: CDR1 MDHEN, CDR2 SYDVKM. CDR3 bases: TGTGCCAGCAGTTTGGAGGGGTCTGGGGCCAACGTCCTGACTTTC. The encoded protein is CASSLEGSGANVLTF.

The rearrangement joins TRBV7-3 to TRBJ2-3; unclear D gene. This CDR3 comprises 14 residues. V lost 1 base and J lost 6, with 11 bases in between. From germline, CDR1 is SGHTA and CDR2 FQGTGA. CDR3 residues: CASSLRGPADTQYF. CDR3 DNA: TGTGCCAGCAGCTTAAGAGGTCCCGCCGATACGCAGTATTTT.

The rearrangement joins TRBV5-1 to TRBJ1-1; 9 bases are a match to TRBD1. The V gene end was trimmed by 4 bases and the J gene end by 6 bases; junction bases not matched to a gene: 16. The germline V gene encodes CDR1 SGHRS and CDR2 YFSETQ. The CDR3 consists of 17 residues. This chain's CDR3 is CASSPTTLQGARSEAFF. In nucleotides, the CDR3 is TGCGCCAGCAGCCCAACGACCTTACAGGGGGCGCGCTCTGAAGCTTTCTTT.

The V and J genes are TRBV4-3 and TRBJ1-5; tentative D call: TRBD1 (6 bases). The germline CDR1 and CDR2 sequences are LGHNA and YSLEER. V was pared by 3 bases and J by 7 bases, with 13 bases between. The CDR3 extends over 14 amino acids. The CDR3 protein is CASSQGPGEQPQHF. The CDR3 DNA reads TGCGCCAGCAGCCAGGGACCAGGGGAACAGCCCCAGCATTTT.

The chain is built from TRBV21-1 and TRBJ1-2; the table's D call TRBD1 went unverified against the DNA. TRBV21-1 is a pseudogene segment. This CDR3 region has 13 residues. The CDR3: CASSKRQGAGYTF. The CDR3 DNA follows: TGTGCCAGCAGCAAGCGACAGGGGGCTGGCTACACCTTC.

The DNA of the CDR3 is TGTGCCAGCAGCCTATACAAAAGCGGGGGGGCCCTGGAGACCCAGTACTTC. As protein: CASSLYKSGGALETQYF. The chain uses TRBV11-1 and TRBJ2-5; 10 nucleotides line up with TRBD2. Germline V gene lookup returns CDR1 SGHAT and CDR2 FQDESV (reference sequence). The CDR3 spans 17 residues. The V segment lost 5 bases and the J segment 5 bases; nucleotides outside the gene matches: 14.

This clone appeared a single time. The chain combines TRBV29-1 with TRBJ1-2, with D tentatively TRBD1 (5 bases). Per germline, CDR1 SQVTM and CDR2 ANQGSEA. The CDR3 consists of 12 residues. Trimming pared 4 bases from V and 7 bases from J, leaving 13 bases between. Here the CDR3 DNA reads TGCAGCGTTGGGGGGGGGAACCCTGGCTACACCTTC. Its translation: CSVGGGNPGYTF.

V is TRBV27 and J is TRBJ1-5, with TRBD1 identical over 7 bases. This CDR3 has 15 amino acids. The junction had 11 bases not matched to a gene; V was cut back by 6 bases and J by 6 bases. Germline loops: CDR1 MNHEY, CDR2 SMNVEV (reference sequence). The CDR3 nucleotides are TGTGCCAGCAGCCATTTTAGGGGGCATGGTCAGCCCCAGCATTTT. Protein sequence: CASSHFRGHGQPQHF.

The rearrangement joins TRBV4-1 to TRBJ1-4; tentative D call: TRBD1 (5 bases). The CDR3 covers 14 residues. Germline V gene data show CDR1 as MGHRA and CDR2 as YSYEKL. Trimming took 0 bases from V and 16 from J, leaving 18 bases between them. CDR3 sequence reads: CASSQEGAPGTAFF. The CDR3 DNA reads as TGCGCCAGCAGCCAAGAAGGGGCCCCCGGAACGGCGTTTTTT.

The chain recombines TRBV2 with TRBJ1-1; D is unclear. CDR1 SNHLY and CDR2 FYNNEI come from the germline V gene. V gave up 4 bases and J gave up 2 bases, with 11 bases separating them. The CDR3 runs 14 residues. DNA for the CDR3: TGTGCCAGCAGTGTATTCGGAGGCAACACTGAAGCTTTCTTT. Protein sequence: CASSVFGGNTEAFF.

The chain couples TRBV7-9 to TRBJ2-7, with 10 positions matching TRBD1. The V and J ends lost 5 bases and 2 bases, in that order; junction bases with no gene match: 6. CDR1 is SEHNR and CDR2 is FQNEAQ in the germline V gene (reference sequence). The CDR3 runs to 15 residues. In DNA, the CDR3 is TGTGCCAGCAGCCGGGGACAGGGGATCGCCTACGAGCAGTACTTC. Amino acid sequence: CASSRGQGIAYEQYF.

The chain has TRBV30 and TRBJ1-1, with D perhaps matching TRBD1 (6 bases). V was pared by 1 base and J by 9 bases, with 18 bases between. This CDR3 spans 14 amino acids. CDR1 is GTSNPN, CDR2 SVGIG, per germline (reference sequence). CDR3 sequence: CAWSAITGIQKAFF. CDR3 bases: TGTGCCTGGAGTGCCATTACAGGGATCCAAAAAGCTTTCTTT.

V gene TRBV7-2 combines with J gene TRBJ1-3, with TRBD1 identical over 8 bases. Germline V gene lookup returns CDR1 SGHTA and CDR2 FQGNSA. V lost 7 bases, J lost 5 bases, and 10 bases stayed unmatched. CDR3 length equals 15 residues. The CDR3 DNA reads as TGTGCCAGCACCCCCCGGACAGGGAATAGAAACACCATATATTTT. Its protein is CASTPRTGNRNTIYF.

This clone was recorded once. The chain recombines TRBV19 with TRBJ2-7; perhaps TRBD2 as D (7 bases). Deletions cut 8 bases from V and 2 bases from J, with 19 bases between. CDR1 LNHDA and CDR2 SQIVND come from the germline V gene (reference sequence). The CDR3 spans 15 residues. CDR3: CASSRRGGQAYEQYF. CDR3 DNA sequence: TGTGCCAGTTCCCGTAGGGGGGGGCAGGCCTACGAGCAGTACTTC.

A few counts support this clone. Written as DNA, the CDR3 is TGTGCCAGCAGCTTAGTTTACAGGGGCACTGAAGCTTTCTTT. It is translated as CASSLVYRGTEAFF. V and J are TRBV7-2 and TRBJ1-1; 7 bases are a match to TRBD1. CDR1 is SGHTA and CDR2 is FQGNSA in the germline V gene. J gave up 4 bases and V 1 base, and 3 bases lay outside the gene matches. The CDR3 spans 14 residues.

This clone was detected once. The rearrangement uses TRBV10-3 and TRBJ2-3; D perhaps matches TRBD2 (5 bases). Germline CDR1 is ENHRY and CDR2 is SYGVKD. V was clipped by 11 bases and J by 11 bases, with 17 bases between them. The CDR3 runs 11 residues. In DNA, the CDR3 is TGTGCCGTGGGCCAGGCGGACTTGCAGTATTTT. Protein sequence: CAVGQADLQYF.

The rearrangement uses TRBV19 and TRBJ1-5; D uncertain. V was pared by 3 bases and J by 0 bases, with 12 bases between. This CDR3 region has 16 residues. The germline V gene encodes CDR1 LNHDA and CDR2 SQIVND (reference sequence). This chain's CDR3 is CASSMLTAYSNQPQHF. As DNA, the CDR3 is TGTGCCAGTAGTATGTTAACAGCCTATAGCAATCAGCCCCAGCATTTT.

This clone was recorded only once. The rearrangement links TRBV5-6 to TRBJ1-2; TRBD1 might be the D (5 bases). From germline, CDR1 is SGHDT and CDR2 YYEEEE. CDR3 length: 15 amino acids. V lost 0 bases and J 5 bases, leaving 14 bases between the germline ends. CDR3 nucleotide sequence: TGTGCCAGCAGCTTGGACGCCCTGGGGGGGTATGGCTACACCTTC. Translating gives CASSLDALGGYGYTF.

The J gene is TRBJ2-2, the V gene TRBV11-3, with D perhaps matching TRBD1 (5 bases). Germline CDR1 reads SGHNT; CDR2 reads YENEEA. The CDR3 is 13 residues long. V was trimmed by 5 bases and J by 6 bases, leaving 10 bases between them. In DNA form, the CDR3 reads TGTGCCAGCAGCATTACAGGCTCCGGGGAGCTGTTTTTT. Translating gives CASSITGSGELFF.

The chain uses TRBV6-5 and TRBJ2-1; 7 bases align to TRBD2. Germline-derived CDR1 and CDR2 are MNHEY and SVGAGI. Trimming cost V 6 bases and J 9 bases; bases outside gene matches: 14. The CDR3 loop spans 15 amino acids. The DNA of the CDR3 is TGTGCCAGCAGGCCGACGTCATCGGGGGGAAGTGAGCAGTTCTTC. This gives the protein CASRPTSSGGSEQFF.

The chain is built from TRBV4-1 and TRBJ2-2, with D possibly matching TRBD1 (5 bases). CDR3 length: 14 amino acids. Deletions cut 3 bases from V and 3 bases from J, with 8 bases between. Germline CDR1 MGHRA, CDR2 YSYEKL. The CDR3 reads CASSQTDYTGELFF. In DNA, the CDR3 is TGCGCCAGCAGCCAGACAGATTACACCGGGGAGCTGTTTTTT.

V and J are TRBV12-5 and TRBJ2-2, with 7 bases that match TRBD2. V gave up 7 bases and J gave up 9 bases; unmatched junction bases: 8. Germline CDR1 reads LGHNT; CDR2 reads FRNRAP. The CDR3 length is 13 residues. The CDR3 region has the DNA TGTGCTAGTGCTCCCCCGGGGGGTAGGGAGCTGTTTTTT. This codes for CASAPPGGRELFF.